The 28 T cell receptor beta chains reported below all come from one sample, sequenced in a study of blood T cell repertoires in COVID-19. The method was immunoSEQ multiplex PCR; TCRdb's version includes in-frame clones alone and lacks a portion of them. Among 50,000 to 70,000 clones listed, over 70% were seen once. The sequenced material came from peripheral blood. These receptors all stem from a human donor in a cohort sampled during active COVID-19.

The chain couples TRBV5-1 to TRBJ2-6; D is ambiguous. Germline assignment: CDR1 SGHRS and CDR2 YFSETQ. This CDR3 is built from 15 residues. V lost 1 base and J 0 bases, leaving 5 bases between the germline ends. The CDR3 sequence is CASSLSSSGANVLTF. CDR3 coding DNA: TGCGCCAGCAGCTTGTCCAGCTCTGGGGCCAACGTCCTGACTTTC.

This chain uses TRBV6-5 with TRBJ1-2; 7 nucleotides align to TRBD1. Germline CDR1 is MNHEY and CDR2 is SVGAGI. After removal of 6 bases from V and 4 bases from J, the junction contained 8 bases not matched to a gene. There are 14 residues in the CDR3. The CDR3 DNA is TGTGCCAGCAGGCCAAACAGGGGCGGCTATGGCTACACCTTC. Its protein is CASRPNRGGYGYTF.

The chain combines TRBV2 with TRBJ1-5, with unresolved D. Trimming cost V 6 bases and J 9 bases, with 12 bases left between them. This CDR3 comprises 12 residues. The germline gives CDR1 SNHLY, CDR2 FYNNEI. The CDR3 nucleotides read TGTGCCAGCAGCCCGGGGAAATCGCCCCAGCATTTT. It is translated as CASSPGKSPQHF.

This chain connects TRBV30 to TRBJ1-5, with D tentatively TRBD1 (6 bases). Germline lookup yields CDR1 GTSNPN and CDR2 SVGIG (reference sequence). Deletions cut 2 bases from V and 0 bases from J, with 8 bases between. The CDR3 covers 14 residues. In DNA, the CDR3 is TGTGCCTGGAGTCAGGGGTATAGCAATCAGCCCCAGCATTTT. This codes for CAWSQGYSNQPQHF.

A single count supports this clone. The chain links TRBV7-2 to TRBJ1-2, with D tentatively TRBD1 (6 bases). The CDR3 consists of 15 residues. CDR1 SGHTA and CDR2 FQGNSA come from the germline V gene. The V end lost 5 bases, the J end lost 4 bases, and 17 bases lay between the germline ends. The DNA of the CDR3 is TGTGCCAGCAGCCCGACGGGGGGGGCTGGCTATGGCTACACCTTC. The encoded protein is CASSPTGGAGYGYTF.

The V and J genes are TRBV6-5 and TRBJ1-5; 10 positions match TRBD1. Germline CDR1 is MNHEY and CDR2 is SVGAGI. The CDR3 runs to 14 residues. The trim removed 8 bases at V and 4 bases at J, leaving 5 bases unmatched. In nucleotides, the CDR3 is TGTGCCAGCTCAGGACAGGGGGGTAATCAGCCCCAGCATTTT. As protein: CASSGQGGNQPQHF.

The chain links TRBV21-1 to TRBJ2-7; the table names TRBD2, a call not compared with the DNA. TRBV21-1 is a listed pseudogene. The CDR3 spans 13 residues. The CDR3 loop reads CASSLRESYEQYF. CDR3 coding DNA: TGTGCCAGCAGCCTCCGGGAGTCCTACGAGCAGTACTTC.

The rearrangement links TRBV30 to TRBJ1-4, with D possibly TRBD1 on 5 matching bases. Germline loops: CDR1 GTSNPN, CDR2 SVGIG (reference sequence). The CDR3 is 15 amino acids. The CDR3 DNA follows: TGTGCTGCAACCCTCGGGGGACTAACTAATGAAAAACTGTTTTTT. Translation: CAATLGGLTNEKLFF.

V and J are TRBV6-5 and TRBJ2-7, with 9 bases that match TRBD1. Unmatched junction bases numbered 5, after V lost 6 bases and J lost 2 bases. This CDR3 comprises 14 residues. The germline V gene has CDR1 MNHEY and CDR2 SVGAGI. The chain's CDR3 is CASSKGTGTYEQYF. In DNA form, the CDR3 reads TGTGCCAGCAGCAAAGGGACAGGGACCTACGAGCAGTACTTC.

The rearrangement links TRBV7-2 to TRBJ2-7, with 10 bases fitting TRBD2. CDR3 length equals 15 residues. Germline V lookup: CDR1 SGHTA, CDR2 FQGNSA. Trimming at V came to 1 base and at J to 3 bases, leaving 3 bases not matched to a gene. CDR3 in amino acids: CASSLGSGGLYEQYF. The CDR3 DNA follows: TGTGCCAGCAGCTTAGGTAGCGGGGGGCTCTACGAGCAGTACTTC.

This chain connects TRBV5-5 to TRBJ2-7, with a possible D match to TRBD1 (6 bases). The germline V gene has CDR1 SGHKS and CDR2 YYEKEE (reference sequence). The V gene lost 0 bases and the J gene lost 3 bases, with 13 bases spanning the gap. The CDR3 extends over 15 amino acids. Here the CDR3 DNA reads TGTGCCAGCAGCTTGGTCTCGGACAGCTACTACGAGCAGTACTTC. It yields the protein CASSLVSDSYYEQYF.

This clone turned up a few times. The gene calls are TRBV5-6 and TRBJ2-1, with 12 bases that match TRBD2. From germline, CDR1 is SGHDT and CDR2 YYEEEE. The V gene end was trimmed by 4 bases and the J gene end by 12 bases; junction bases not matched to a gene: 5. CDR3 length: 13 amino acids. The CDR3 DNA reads TGTGCCAGCAGCCGACTAGCGGGAGTAGCGCAGTTCTTC. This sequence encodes CASSRLAGVAQFF.

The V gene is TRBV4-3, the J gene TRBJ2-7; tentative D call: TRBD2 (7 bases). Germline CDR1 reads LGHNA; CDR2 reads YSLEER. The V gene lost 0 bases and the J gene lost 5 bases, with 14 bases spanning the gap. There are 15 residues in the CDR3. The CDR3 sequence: CASSQEIVGGHEQYF. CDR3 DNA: TGCGCCAGCAGCCAAGAAATCGTCGGGGGGCACGAGCAGTACTTC.

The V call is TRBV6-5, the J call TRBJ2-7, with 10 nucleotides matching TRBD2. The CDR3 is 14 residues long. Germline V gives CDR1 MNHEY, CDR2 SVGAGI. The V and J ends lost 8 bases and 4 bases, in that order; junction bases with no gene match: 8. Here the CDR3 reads CASGLSGREYEQYF. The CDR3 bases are TGTGCCAGCGGGTTAAGCGGGAGGGAATACGAGCAGTACTTC.

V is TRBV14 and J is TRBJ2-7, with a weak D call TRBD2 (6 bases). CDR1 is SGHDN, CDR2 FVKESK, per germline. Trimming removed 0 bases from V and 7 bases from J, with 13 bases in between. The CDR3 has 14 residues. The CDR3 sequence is CASSQEMTSGEQYF. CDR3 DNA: TGTGCCAGCAGCCAAGAGATGACAAGCGGGGAGCAGTACTTC.

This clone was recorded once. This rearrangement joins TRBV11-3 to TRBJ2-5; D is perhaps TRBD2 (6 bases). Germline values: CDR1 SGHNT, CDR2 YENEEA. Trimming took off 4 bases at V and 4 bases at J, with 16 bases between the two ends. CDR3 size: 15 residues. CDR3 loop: CASSYERAERETQYF. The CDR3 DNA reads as TGTGCCAGCAGCTACGAGCGGGCTGAGAGAGAGACCCAGTACTTC.

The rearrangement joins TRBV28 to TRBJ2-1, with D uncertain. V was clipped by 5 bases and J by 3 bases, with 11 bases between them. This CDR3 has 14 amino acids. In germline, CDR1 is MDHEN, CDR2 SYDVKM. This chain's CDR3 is CASSKARSYNEQFF. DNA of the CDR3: TGTGCCAGCAGTAAAGCGCGGAGCTACAATGAGCAGTTCTTC.

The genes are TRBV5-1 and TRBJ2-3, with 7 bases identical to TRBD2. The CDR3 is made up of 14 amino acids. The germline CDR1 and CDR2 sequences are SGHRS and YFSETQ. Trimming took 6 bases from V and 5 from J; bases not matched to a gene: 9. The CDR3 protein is CASTPGGVRDTQYF. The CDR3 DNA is TGCGCCAGCACCCCGGGGGGTGTTAGAGATACGCAGTATTTT.

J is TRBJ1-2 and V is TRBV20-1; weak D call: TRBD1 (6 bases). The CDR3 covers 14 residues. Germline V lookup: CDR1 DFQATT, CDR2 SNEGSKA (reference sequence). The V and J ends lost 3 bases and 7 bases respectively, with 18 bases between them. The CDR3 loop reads CSASNRGATFGYTF. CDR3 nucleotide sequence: TGCAGTGCTAGTAACCGGGGGGCAACCTTTGGCTACACCTTC.

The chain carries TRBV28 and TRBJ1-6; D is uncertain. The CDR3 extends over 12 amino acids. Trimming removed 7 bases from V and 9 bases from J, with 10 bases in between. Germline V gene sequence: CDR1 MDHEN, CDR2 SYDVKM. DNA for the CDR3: TGTGCCAGCACCGAAGCGAGTTCACCCCTCCACTTT. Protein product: CASTEASSPLHF.

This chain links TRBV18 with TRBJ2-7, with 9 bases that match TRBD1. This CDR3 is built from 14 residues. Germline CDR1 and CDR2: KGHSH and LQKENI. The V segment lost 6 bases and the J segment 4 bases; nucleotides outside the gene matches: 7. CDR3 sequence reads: CASSPGTGQYEQYF. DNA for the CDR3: TGTGCCAGCTCCCCCGGGACAGGGCAGTACGAGCAGTACTTC.

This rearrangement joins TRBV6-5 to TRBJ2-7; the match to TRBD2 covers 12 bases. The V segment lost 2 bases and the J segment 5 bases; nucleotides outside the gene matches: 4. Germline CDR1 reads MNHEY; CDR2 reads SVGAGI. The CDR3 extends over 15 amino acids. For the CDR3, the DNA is TGTGCCAGCAGTTACCTAGCGGGAGGGCCGGACGAGCAGTACTTC. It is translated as CASSYLAGGPDEQYF.

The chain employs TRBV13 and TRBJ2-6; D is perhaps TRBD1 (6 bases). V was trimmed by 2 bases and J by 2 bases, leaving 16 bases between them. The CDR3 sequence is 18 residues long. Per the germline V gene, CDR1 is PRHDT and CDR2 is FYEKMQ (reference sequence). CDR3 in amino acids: CASSLQQGSFAGANVLTF. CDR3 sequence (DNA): TGTGCCAGCAGCTTACAACAGGGAAGCTTCGCTGGGGCCAACGTCCTGACTTTC.

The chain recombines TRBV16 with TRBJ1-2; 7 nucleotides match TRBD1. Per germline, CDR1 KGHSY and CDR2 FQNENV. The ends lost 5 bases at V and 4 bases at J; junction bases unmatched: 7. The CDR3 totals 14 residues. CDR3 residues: CASSFHRGFYGYTF. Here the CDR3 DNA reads TGTGCCAGCAGCTTCCACAGGGGATTCTATGGCTACACCTTC. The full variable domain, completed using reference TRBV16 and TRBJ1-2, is GEEVAQTPKHLVRGEGQKAKLYCAPIKGHSYVFWYQQVLKNEFKFLISFQNENVFDETGMPKERFSAKCLPNSPCSLEIQATKLEDSAVYFCASSFHRGFYGYTFGSGTRLTVV.

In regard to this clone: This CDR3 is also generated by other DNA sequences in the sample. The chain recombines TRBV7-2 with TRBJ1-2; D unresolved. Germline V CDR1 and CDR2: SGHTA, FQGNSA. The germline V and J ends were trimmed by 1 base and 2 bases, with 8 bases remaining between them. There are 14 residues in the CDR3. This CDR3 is CASSLENSNYGYTF. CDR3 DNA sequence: TGTGCCAGCAGCTTAGAAAACAGCAACTATGGCTACACCTTC.

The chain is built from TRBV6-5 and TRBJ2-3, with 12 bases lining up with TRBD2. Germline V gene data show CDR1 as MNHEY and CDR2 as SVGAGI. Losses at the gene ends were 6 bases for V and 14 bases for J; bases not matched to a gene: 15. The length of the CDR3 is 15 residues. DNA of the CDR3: TGTGCCAGCAGCGATCCTAGCGGGGGGGACCCCAGGTCGTATTTT. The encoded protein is CASSDPSGGDPRSYF.

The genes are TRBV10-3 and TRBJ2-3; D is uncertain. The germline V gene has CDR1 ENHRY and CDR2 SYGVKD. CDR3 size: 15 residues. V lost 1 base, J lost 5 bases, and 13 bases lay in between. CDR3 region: CAISEFDSPRDTQYF. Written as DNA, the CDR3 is TGTGCCATCAGTGAGTTCGACTCCCCGAGAGATACGCAGTATTTT.

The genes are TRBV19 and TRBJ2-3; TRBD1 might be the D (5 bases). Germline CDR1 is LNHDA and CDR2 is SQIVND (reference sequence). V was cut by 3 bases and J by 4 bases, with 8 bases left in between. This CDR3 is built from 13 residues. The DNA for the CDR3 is TGTGCCAGTAGTATTGCAGGGTCAGATACGCAGTATTTT. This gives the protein CASSIAGSDTQYF.